This T cell receptor (beta chain) was sequenced for a study of beta chain features in type 1 diabetes. The overall study: Age and gender were similar between patients and healthy donors, as were cell yields.

The CDR3 has 15 residues. J gave up 5 bases and V 4 bases, and 5 bases lay outside the gene matches. Germline V lookup: CDR1 LNHDA, CDR2 SQIVND (reference sequence). The entirety of the isolated RNA underwent reverse transcription, so expressed TCRB transcripts were sequenced. Data came from immunoSEQ multiplex PCR; TCRdb stores just in-frame clones and leaves some out. The sample includes about 330,000 clones, about 10% seen only once; the top ten take about 0.015%. This clone was picked up a small number of times. As yet, its antigen is unknown. Study-wide results and caveats: Patients with type 1 diabetes carried fewer insertions and had more deletions at their VDJ junctions.

This TCR derives from a woman aged 30 to 39 in good health. Specimen: naive CD4+ T cells from blood. The J gene is TRBJ2-3, the V gene TRBV19; 11 bases are a match to TRBD2. CDR3 sequence reads: CASSTGLAEGDTQYF. CDR3 bases: TGTGCCAGTAGTACGGGACTAGCGGAGGGAGATACGCAGTATTTT.